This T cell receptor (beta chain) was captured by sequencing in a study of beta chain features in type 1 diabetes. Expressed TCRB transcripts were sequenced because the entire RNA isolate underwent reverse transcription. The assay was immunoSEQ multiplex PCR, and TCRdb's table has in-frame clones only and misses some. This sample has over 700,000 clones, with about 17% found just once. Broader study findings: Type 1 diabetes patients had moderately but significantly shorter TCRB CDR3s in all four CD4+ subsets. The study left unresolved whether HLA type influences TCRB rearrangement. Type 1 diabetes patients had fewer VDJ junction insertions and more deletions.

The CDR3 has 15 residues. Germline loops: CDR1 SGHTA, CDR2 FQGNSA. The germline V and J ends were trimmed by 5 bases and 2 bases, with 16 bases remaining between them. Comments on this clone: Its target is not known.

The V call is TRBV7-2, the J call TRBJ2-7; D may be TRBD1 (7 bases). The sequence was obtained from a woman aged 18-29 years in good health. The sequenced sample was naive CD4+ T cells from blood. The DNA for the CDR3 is TGTGCCAGCAGCCAGGGGGGTACTTTTCCCTACGAGCAGTACTTC. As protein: CASSQGGTFPYEQYF.